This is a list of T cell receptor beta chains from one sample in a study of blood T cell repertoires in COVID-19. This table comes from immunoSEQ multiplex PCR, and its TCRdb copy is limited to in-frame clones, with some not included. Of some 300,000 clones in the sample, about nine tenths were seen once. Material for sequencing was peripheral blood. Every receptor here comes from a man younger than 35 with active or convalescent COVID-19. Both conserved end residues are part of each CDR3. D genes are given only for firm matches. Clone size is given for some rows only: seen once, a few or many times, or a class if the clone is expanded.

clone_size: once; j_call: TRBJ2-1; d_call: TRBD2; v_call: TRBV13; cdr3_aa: CASSPRLAPANEQFF; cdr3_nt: TGTGCCAGCAGCCCCCGACTAGCACCCGCCAATGAGCAGTTCTTC
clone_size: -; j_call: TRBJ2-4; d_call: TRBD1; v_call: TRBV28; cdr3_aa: CASSLKSQGIKNIQYF; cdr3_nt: TGTGCCAGCAGTTTAAAATCACAGGGGATCAAAAACATTCAGTACTTC
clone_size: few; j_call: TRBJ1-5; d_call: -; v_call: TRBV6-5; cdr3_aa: CASRDRQDRNQPQHF; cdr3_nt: TGTGCCAGCAGGGACCGACAGGATCGGAATCAGCCCCAGCATTTT
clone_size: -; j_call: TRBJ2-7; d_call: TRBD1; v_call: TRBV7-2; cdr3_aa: CASSLGTGAVGEQYF; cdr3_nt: TGTGCCAGCAGCTTAGGGACAGGGGCCGTCGGCGAGCAGTACTTC
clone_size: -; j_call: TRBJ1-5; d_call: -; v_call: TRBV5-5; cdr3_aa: CASSLSQGHNQPQHF; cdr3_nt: TGTGCCAGCAGCTTGAGTCAGGGCCACAATCAGCCCCAGCATTTT
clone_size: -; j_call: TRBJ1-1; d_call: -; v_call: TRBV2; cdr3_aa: CASSVRAGQTEAFF; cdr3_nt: TGTGCCAGCAGTGTCCGAGCAGGGCAAACTGAAGCTTTCTTT
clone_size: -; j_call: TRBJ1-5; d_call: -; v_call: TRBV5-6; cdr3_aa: CASSFGQGPNQPQHF; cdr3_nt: TGTGCCAGCAGCTTTGGTCAGGGGCCTAATCAGCCCCAGCATTTT
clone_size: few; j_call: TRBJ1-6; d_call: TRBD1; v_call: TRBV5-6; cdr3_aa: CASSLRQGRSPLHF; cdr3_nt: TGTGCCAGCAGCCTCCGACAGGGGAGGTCACCCCTCCACTTT
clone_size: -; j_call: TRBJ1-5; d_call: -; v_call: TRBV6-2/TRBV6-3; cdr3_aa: CASSYTVLNQPQHF; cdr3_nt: TGTGCCAGCAGTTACACGGTCCTGAATCAGCCCCAGCATTTT
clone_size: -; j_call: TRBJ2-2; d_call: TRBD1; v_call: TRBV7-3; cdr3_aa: CASSLEPGQGAGELFF; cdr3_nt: TGTGCCAGCAGCTTAGAACCGGGACAGGGGGCCGGGGAGCTGTTTTTT
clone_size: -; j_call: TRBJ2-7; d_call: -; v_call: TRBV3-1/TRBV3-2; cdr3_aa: CASSQKGHPSYEQYF; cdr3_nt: TGTGCCAGCAGCCAAAAGGGACACCCCTCCTACGAGCAGTACTTC
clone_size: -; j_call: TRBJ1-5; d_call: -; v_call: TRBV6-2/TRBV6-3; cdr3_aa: CASSSSVVLPFQPQHF; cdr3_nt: TGTGCCAGCAGTTCGAGTGTGGTACTACCTTTTCAGCCCCAGCATTTT
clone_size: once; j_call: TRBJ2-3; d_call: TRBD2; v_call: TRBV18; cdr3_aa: CASSPERLAGGIVTQYF; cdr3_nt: TGTGCCAGCTCACCCGAGCGACTAGCGGGAGGGATTGTTACGCAGTATTTT
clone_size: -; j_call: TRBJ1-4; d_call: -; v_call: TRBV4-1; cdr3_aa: CASSQGGVEKLFF; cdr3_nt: TGCGCCAGCAGCCAAGGGGGGGTCGAAAAACTGTTTTTT
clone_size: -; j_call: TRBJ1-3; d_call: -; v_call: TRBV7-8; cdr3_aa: CASRQTGVSGNTIYF; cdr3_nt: TGTGCCAGCAGACAAACAGGAGTCTCTGGAAACACCATATATTTT
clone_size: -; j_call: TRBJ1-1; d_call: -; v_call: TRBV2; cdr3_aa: CASSNQGNTEAFF; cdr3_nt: TGTGCCAGCAGCAACCAGGGGAACACTGAAGCTTTCTTT
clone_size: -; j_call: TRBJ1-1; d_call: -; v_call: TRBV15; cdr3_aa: CATGTRLNTEAFF; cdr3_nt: TGTGCCACCGGGACAAGACTGAACACTGAAGCTTTCTTT
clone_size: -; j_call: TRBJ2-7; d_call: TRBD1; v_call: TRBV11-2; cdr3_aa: CASSLVGDRGYEQYF; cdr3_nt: TGTGCCAGCAGCTTGGTGGGGGACAGGGGTTACGAGCAGTACTTC
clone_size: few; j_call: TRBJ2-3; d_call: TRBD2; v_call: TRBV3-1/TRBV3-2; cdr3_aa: CASSPRLAGGPGTQYF; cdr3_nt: TGTGCCAGCAGCCCTCGACTAGCGGGGGGACCAGGGACGCAGTATTTT
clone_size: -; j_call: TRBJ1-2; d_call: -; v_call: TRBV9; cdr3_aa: CASSVGSGNYGYTF; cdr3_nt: TGTGCCAGCAGCGTAGGTTCGGGGAACTATGGCTACACCTTC
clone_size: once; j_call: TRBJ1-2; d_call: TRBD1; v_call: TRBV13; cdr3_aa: CASSDATGTGGGYTF; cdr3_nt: TGTGCCAGCAGCGATGCCACTGGGACAGGGGGCGGCTACACCTTC
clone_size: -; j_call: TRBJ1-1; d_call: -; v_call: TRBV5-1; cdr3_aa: CASSLTGSGNTEAFF; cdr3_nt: TGCGCCAGCAGCTTGACAGGCTCTGGGAACACTGAAGCTTTCTTT
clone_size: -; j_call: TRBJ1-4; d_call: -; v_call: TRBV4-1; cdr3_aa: CASSPMLGVEKLFF; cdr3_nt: TGCGCCAGCAGCCCCATGCTAGGGGTCGAAAAACTGTTTTTT
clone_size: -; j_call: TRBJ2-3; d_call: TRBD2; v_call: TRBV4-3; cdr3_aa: CASSQGLAGDTDTQYF; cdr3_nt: TGCGCCAGCAGCCAAGGCCTAGCGGGGGACACAGATACGCAGTATTTT
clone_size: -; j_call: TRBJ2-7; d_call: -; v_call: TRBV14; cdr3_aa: CASSQLLQGISYEQYF; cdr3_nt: TGTGCCAGCAGCCAATTATTACAGGGAATCTCCTACGAGCAGTACTTC
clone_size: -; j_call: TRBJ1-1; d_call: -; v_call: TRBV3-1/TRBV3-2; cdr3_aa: CASSHHQTGTTEAFF; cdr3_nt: TGTGCCAGCAGCCACCATCAGACGGGAACCACTGAAGCTTTCTTT
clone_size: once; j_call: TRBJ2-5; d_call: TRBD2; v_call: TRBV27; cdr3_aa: CASGHSGYQETQYF; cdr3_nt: TGTGCCAGCGGACATAGCGGGTACCAAGAGACCCAGTACTTC
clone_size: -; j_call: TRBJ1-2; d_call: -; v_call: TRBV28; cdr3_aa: CASSLSGESYGYTF; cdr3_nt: TGTGCCAGCAGCCTTTCGGGGGAAAGCTATGGCTACACCTTC